Following are 21 T cell receptor beta chains from one sample sequenced in a study of molecular identifiers for immune sequencing clone quantification. Each CDR3 protein is one row after TCRdb ran MiXCR on the PCR reads. The sample holds approximately 550,000 distinct CDR3 sequences, over 20% seen once. The sequencing input was naive CD8+ T cells from blood, with Jurkat cell RNA spiked in. Regarding subset: FACS-sorted CD8+CD4-CCR7+CD45RA+ naive T cells. These receptors were taken from a human donor in good health. Some libraries in this study had Jurkat cell RNA spiked in.

This clonotype appeared many times. The CDR3 nucleotides read TGTGCCAGCAGCGGGTGGGGGACAGGGGCTATGGAGACCCAGTACTTC. As protein: CASSGWGTGAMETQYF. The V gene is TRBV9, the J gene TRBJ2-5, with 10 nucleotides matching TRBD1. Germline CDR1 SGDLS, CDR2 YYNGEE. V lost 3 bases and J lost 5; bases outside the gene matches: 10. CDR3 length: 16 amino acids.

Ten or more counts support this clonotype. This chain joins TRBV6-2 or TRBV6-3 and TRBJ2-4; D ambiguous. In germline, CDR1 is MNHEY, CDR2 SVGEGT. The CDR3 is 16 residues long. V was shortened by 2 bases and J by 1 base, with 12 bases between the two germline ends. The CDR3 reads CASSYDPWMAKNIQYF. DNA of the CDR3: TGTGCCAGCAGTTACGATCCGTGGATGGCCAAAAACATTCAGTACTTC.

CDR3 nucleotide sequence: TGTGCCAGCAGCCAAGAACTCGGGGATACTAATCAGCCCCAGCATTTT. Amino acids: CASSQELGDTNQPQHF. The chain carries TRBV4-2 and TRBJ1-5; the D is unclear. The V end lost 0 bases, the J end lost 4 bases, and 13 bases lay between the germline ends. The germline V gene encodes CDR1 LGHNA and CDR2 YNFKEQ. CDR3 length: 16 residues.

The V gene is TRBV28, the J gene TRBJ2-7; D is ambiguous. The CDR3 extends over 18 amino acids. The germline gives CDR1 MDHEN, CDR2 SYDVKM. The V end was cut by 5 bases, the J end by 3 bases, with 26 bases between. In DNA, the CDR3 is TGTGCCAGCAGTCGTCAATATGGGCTCGGGTATGTAGGCTACGAGCAGTACTTC. Protein product: CASSRQYGLGYVGYEQYF. The entire variable domain, with the rest obtained from reference TRBV28 and TRBJ2-7, is as follows: DVKVTQSSRYLVKRTGEKVFLECVQDMDHENMFWYRQDPGLGLRLIYFSYDVKMKEKGDIPEGYSVSREKKERFSLILESASTNQTSMYLCASSRQYGLGYVGYEQYFGPGTRLTVT.

The chain is built from TRBV6-5 and TRBJ1-1, with 8 positions matching TRBD1. This CDR3 region has 14 residues. The germline V gene has CDR1 MNHEY and CDR2 SVGAGI. The V gene end was trimmed by 5 bases and the J gene end by 7 bases; junction bases not matched to a gene: 9. The CDR3 is CASSGGQGAYEAFF. The CDR3 nucleotides read TGTGCCAGCAGTGGGGGTCAGGGGGCCTATGAAGCTTTCTTT.

This clonotype was counted only a few times. The rearrangement links TRBV12-3 or TRBV12-4 to TRBJ2-7; 8 bases line up with TRBD2. The CDR3 spans 15 residues. V was clipped by 7 bases and J by 6 bases; unmatched bases: 14. The CDR3 DNA follows: TGTGCCAGCACCCCCTGGGGGACTAGTGGTGGCGAGCAGTACTTC. Its protein product is CASTPWGTSGGEQYF.

In this sample, this clonotype turned up many times. The DNA of the CDR3 is TGCGCCAGCAGCCAAAAGCCGGGGGGGGCTTACAATCAGCCCCAGCATTTT. Translating gives CASSQKPGGAYNQPQHF. The V call is TRBV4-1, the J call TRBJ1-5, with a possible D match to TRBD1 (6 bases). The CDR3 has 17 amino acids. Trimming shortened V by 2 bases and J by 3 bases, and 17 bases separated the two germline ends. Germline CDR1 reads MGHRA; CDR2 reads YSYEKL.

Of note for this clonotype: A much larger clone lies one base from this, so it may be a read error. This chain uses TRBV7-2 with TRBJ2-2; no clear D gene. There are 15 residues in the CDR3. CDR1 and CDR2 (germline): SGHTA, FQGNSA. V was cut by 5 bases and J by 1 base, with 11 bases left in between. The CDR3 DNA is TGTGCCAGCAGCCGTACAAGTATGAACACCGGGGAGCTGTTTTTT. This sequence encodes CASSRTSMNTGELFF.

This chain uses TRBV24-1 with TRBJ2-5, with a tentative D call TRBD2 (5 bases). CDR3 size: 13 residues. Trimming pared 3 bases from V and 9 bases from J, leaving 13 bases between. Germline CDR1 and CDR2: KGHDR and SFDVKD. The chain's CDR3 is CATSDDGGYPQYF. The DNA of the CDR3 is TGTGCCACCAGTGATGACGGAGGTTATCCCCAGTACTTC.

Comments on this clonotype: A read error is possible here, since a much larger clone lies one base away. CDR3 DNA: TGTGCCAGCAGTTACTACAACTCCTACAATGAGCAGTTCTTC. This sequence encodes CASSYYNSYNEQFF. The rearrangement joins TRBV6-5 to TRBJ2-1; D is unresolved. This CDR3 spans 14 amino acids. The germline V gene encodes CDR1 MNHEY and CDR2 SVGAGI. Trimming cost V 1 base and J 0 bases, with 4 bases left between them.

This clonotype was detected many times. The V gene is TRBV12-3 or TRBV12-4, the J gene TRBJ2-3, with TRBD2 identical over 7 bases. The CDR3 sequence is 15 residues long. The ends lost 9 bases at V and 0 bases at J; junction bases unmatched: 9. CDR3 nucleotide sequence: TGTGCCAGTACCTCCCCGGGACTAAGCACAGATACGCAGTATTTT. This sequence encodes CASTSPGLSTDTQYF.

This clonotype was counted a few times. The chain has TRBV30 and TRBJ1-5; D is perhaps TRBD1 (5 bases). This CDR3 has 14 amino acids. Trimming left V 1 base short and J 6 bases short, with 13 bases between. The germline CDR1 and CDR2 sequences are GTSNPN and SVGIG (reference sequence). The DNA of the CDR3 is TGTGCCTGGAGTGGGGAGGCAGGGAGTCAGCCCCAGCATTTT. Its protein product is CAWSGEAGSQPQHF. Full variable domain (rest looked up from reference TRBV30 and TRBJ1-5): SQTIHQWPATLVQPVGSPLSLECTVEGTSNPNLYWYRQAAGRGLQLLFYSVGIGQISSEVPQNLSASRPQDRQFILSSKKLLLSDSGFYLCAWSGEAGSQPQHFGDGTRLSIL.

As to this clonotype: A much larger clone sits a single nucleotide away, making a read error possible. The gene calls are TRBV25-1 and TRBJ1-6; no firm D call. The CDR3 has 13 amino acids. Trimming took 10 bases from V and 5 from J, leaving 12 bases between them. CDR1 MGHDK and CDR2 SYGVNS come from the germline V gene. The CDR3: CANCQEDNSPLHF. CDR3 nucleotide sequence: TGTGCCAACTGCCAGGAAGATAATTCACCCCTCCACTTT.

This clonotype appeared a few times. The gene calls are TRBV3-2 and TRBJ1-3. TRBV3-2 represents a pseudogene. The CDR3 has 11 amino acids. CDR3 bases: TGTGCCAGCAACCTATTAAACACCATATATTTT. Protein: CASNLLNTIYF.

This clonotype occurred many times. V usage is TRBV12-3 or TRBV12-4 and J usage is TRBJ2-5; 13 nucleotides align to TRBD2. This CDR3 contains 14 residues. After removal of 5 bases from V and 3 bases from J, the junction contained 0 bases not matched to a gene. The CDR3 sequence is CASSGTSGKETQYF. CDR3 coding DNA: TGTGCCAGCAGTGGGACTAGCGGGAAAGAGACCCAGTACTTC.

This clonotype was observed at least ten times. The chain combines TRBV2 with TRBJ1-1; perhaps TRBD1 as D (6 bases). CDR3 length: 14 amino acids. V was clipped by 7 bases and J by 5 bases, with 17 bases between them. Per the germline V gene, CDR1 is SNHLY and CDR2 is FYNNEI. CDR3 in DNA: TGTGCCAGCAATAAACAGGGCTTTGTGACTGAAGCTTTCTTT. Protein: CASNKQGFVTEAFF.

This clonotype was seen a handful of times. The V call is TRBV18, the J call TRBJ2-3; D possibly matches TRBD1 or TRBD2 (5 bases each). The CDR3 contains 15 residues. V was pared by 3 bases and J by 0 bases, with 10 bases between. Germline V gene sequence: CDR1 KGHSH, CDR2 LQKENI. The CDR3: CASSPPGRSTDTQYF. CDR3 nucleotide sequence: TGTGCCAGCTCACCCCCGGGGCGCAGCACAGATACGCAGTATTTT.

The chain employs TRBV19 and TRBJ1-3; D is ambiguous. The CDR3 runs 15 residues. The V end lost 6 bases, the J end lost 0 bases, and 12 bases lay between the germline ends. Germline loops: CDR1 LNHDA, CDR2 SQIVND (reference sequence). The CDR3 here is CASSDGVISGNTIYF. CDR3 bases: TGTGCCAGTAGCGATGGGGTCATCTCTGGAAACACCATATATTTT.

V and J are TRBV6-5 and TRBJ2-1, with D tentatively TRBD1 (6 bases). The V end was cut by 0 bases, the J end by 8 bases, with 8 bases between. Germline CDR1 MNHEY, CDR2 SVGAGI. CDR3 length equals 13 residues. The CDR3 sequence: CASSYSRGYEQFF. The CDR3 DNA reads as TGTGCCAGCAGTTACTCGAGGGGGTATGAGCAGTTCTTC.

This clonotype was found once. A clone one base away is much larger, so this may be a read error. The conserved final phenylalanine or tryptophan is absent from the CDR3, which likely points to a read error. This sequence joins TRBV29-1 and TRBJ2-7, with 9 bases matching TRBD1. Unmatched junction bases numbered 9, after V lost 4 bases and J lost 5 bases. CDR1 is SQVTM, CDR2 ANQGSEA, per germline. This CDR3 region has 14 residues. This CDR3 reads CSVGRTGVSDEQYL. In nucleotides, the CDR3 is TGCAGCGTTGGCAGGACAGGGGTTTCCGACGAGCAGTACCTC.

This clonotype was seen a handful of times. CDR3 bases: TGTGCCAGCAGTTTGATTCCTCTAGCGGGAGACTACGAGCAGTACTTC. Amino acid sequence: CASSLIPLAGDYEQYF. The J gene is TRBJ2-7, the V gene TRBV27; 10 nucleotides align to TRBD2. Trimming removed 3 bases from V and 3 bases from J; junction bases left unmatched: 8. The CDR3 sequence is 16 residues long. Germline V gene lookup returns CDR1 MNHEY and CDR2 SMNVEV (reference sequence).